The sequence of this T cell receptor beta chain was determined in a study of blood T cell repertoires in COVID-19. Whole-study context: Spain, Italy and the United States supplied samples that represented acute and convalescent COVID-19. Sources were T cells, B-cell-depleted T cells, or PBMCs; the material itself was cDNA or gDNA.

Ages ranged from about 18 to 89 years, with residence in 24 US areas. This clone was recorded at least ten times. The CDR3 totals 15 residues. Germline V gives CDR1 SGHRS, CDR2 YFSETQ. J was trimmed by 5 bases and V by 3 bases; bases with no gene match: 3. Produced via immunoSEQ multiplex PCR; TCRdb's table is partial and in-frame only. The profile shows some 200,000 clones, about 81% of them singletons. The sample consisted of PBMCs or T cells enriched from blood (not recorded which). The chain recombines TRBV5-1 with TRBJ1-6, with 9 bases aligning to TRBD1. The source of this sequence is a middle-aged man who had recovered from COVID-19. The DNA of the CDR3 is TGCGCCAGCAGCTGGGACAGGGCGAATAATTCACCCCTCCACTTT. Amino acid sequence: CASSWDRANNSPLHF.